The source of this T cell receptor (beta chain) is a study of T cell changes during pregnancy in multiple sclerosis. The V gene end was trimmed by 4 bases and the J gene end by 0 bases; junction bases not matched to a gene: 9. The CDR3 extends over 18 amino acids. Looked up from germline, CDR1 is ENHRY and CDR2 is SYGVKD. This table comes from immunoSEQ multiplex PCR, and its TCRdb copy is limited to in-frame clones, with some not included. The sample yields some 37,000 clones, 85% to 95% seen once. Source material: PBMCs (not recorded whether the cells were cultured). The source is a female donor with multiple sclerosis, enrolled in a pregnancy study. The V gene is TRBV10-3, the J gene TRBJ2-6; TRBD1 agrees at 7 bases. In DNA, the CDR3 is TGTGCCATCAGTGGGGGCCGGGACAGCCCCTCTGGGGCCAACGTCCTGACTTTC. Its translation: CAISGGRDSPSGANVLTF.